The present TCR beta chain was sequenced within a study of cytomegalovirus exposure and HLA in healthy donors. The overall study: A previous analysis identified around 120 million unique TCR beta sequences derived from some 200 million T cells.

PCR primers comprised 60 Vbeta and 13 Jbeta primers. TCRdb's copy holds only in-frame clones and misses some; the assay was immunoSEQ multiplex PCR. Of about 98,000 clones in the sample, about 83% were seen once. Material for sequencing was PBMCs. The origin of this receptor is a female donor in good health and CMV-seropositive.

CDR3 sequence: CASSYRGSGLGETQYF. CDR3 DNA sequence: TGTGCCAGCAGTTACAGGGGATCAGGCCTGGGTGAGACCCAGTACTTC. The V call is TRBV6-6, the J call TRBJ2-5, with D possibly matching TRBD1 (5 bases). V was cut by 2 bases and J by 5 bases, with 18 bases left in between. The V gene's germline CDR1 is MNHNY and CDR2 SVGAGI (reference sequence). CDR3 length equals 16 residues.